The entry that follows covers one T cell receptor beta chain sequence. This record comes from a study of T cells after somatic rescue of genetic block. Profiling relied on immunoSEQ multiplex PCR, and the TCRdb table lists in-frame clones only, not all of them. The data show more than 70,000 clones, with 85% to 90% seen just once and 1.5% to 2% held by the top ten. The CDR3 is 15 residues long. Trimming cost V 2 bases and J 8 bases; bases outside gene matches: 5. Germline V gene sequence: CDR1 LGHNA, CDR2 YSLEER. Material: peripheral blood mononuclear cells (PBMCs). The V gene is TRBV4-3, the J gene TRBJ2-1, with 11 bases aligning to TRBD2. This receptor was taken from a woman between 18 and 30 years old. The CDR3 reads CASSQRLAGRDEQFF. The CDR3 DNA reads TGCGCCAGCAGCCAAAGACTAGCGGGAAGGGATGAGCAGTTCTTC.